This TCR beta chain was identified in a study of blood T cells in healthy people across ages. In regard to this clonotype: The antigen remains unidentified.

Whole-study results and caveats: Both naive CD4+ cell counts and diversity were greater in long-lived donors than in aged donors. Diversity estimated from one million T cells was considered an underestimate. No conclusive comparison of naive versus antigen-experienced cells was possible with unsorted PBMCs.

Next came a second PCR, run for roughly 7 to 12 cycles, which used a sample-barcoded 5' primer along with a J-beta primer mix. MiXCR, applied by TCRdb to the 5' RACE reads, yields one record per CDR3 protein. The table lists around 2 million distinct CDR3 sequences, roughly two fifths of them singletons. Sequences were obtained from blood. This TCR was sampled from a human donor in good health.

The CDR3 coding sequence is TGCGCCAGCAGCGTTCGCGGGGGAGTGGGTGGCTACACCTTC. Amino acids: CASSVRGGVGGYTF. The J gene is TRBJ1-2, the V gene TRBV4-1; perhaps TRBD1 as D (5 bases). The CDR3 totals 14 residues. Trimming left V 5 bases short and J 7 bases short, with 17 bases between. The germline CDR1 and CDR2 sequences are MGHRA and YSYEKL.